This is a list of T cell receptor beta chains from one sample in a study of CD8+CD57+ T cells in acquired aplastic anemia. Each CDR3 protein gets one entry after TCRdb re-called the reads with MiXCR. The profile covers some 160,000 distinct CDR3 sequences, with around half appearing a single time and 3.2% taken by the ten largest. Sequences were obtained from sorted CD4+, CD8+, or CD8+CD57+ T cells (not recorded which) from PBMCs. These receptors were obtained from a human donor with aplastic anemia. CDR3s include the opening cysteine and the closing phenylalanine or tryptophan. D genes are given only for firm matches. Some rows have no size entry. The others give once, few or many, or a class for an expanded clone.

d_call j_call clone_size v_call cdr3_aa cdr3_nt
TRBD1 TRBJ1-1 . TRBV11-2 CASSSPGQPNTEAFF TGTGCCAGCAGCTCCCCGGGACAGCCGAACACTGAAGCTTTCTTT
TRBD2 TRBJ2-3 . TRBV7-7 CASSLGTSTDTQYF TGTGCCAGCAGCTTAGGGACTAGCACAGATACGCAGTACTTT
TRBD1 TRBJ2-7 . TRBV24-1 CATSERTGEIEQYF TGTGCCACCAGTGAGCGGACAGGGGAAATCGAGCAGTACTTC
. TRBJ2-5 few TRBV7-2 CASSLGSAGKETQYF TGTGCCAGCAGCTTAGGGTCGGCAGGTAAAGAGACCCAGTACTTC
TRBD1 TRBJ1-2 many TRBV7-9 CASSPGQGLYGYTF TGTGCCAGCAGCCCAGGACAGGGGCTCTATGGCTACACCTTC
. TRBJ2-7 . TRBV7-2 CASRQDISYEQYF TGTGCCAGCAGACAAGACATTTCCTACGAGCAGTACTTC
. TRBJ2-6 many TRBV12-3/TRBV12-4 CASSPSGAGANVLTF TGTGCCAGCAGTCCCTCCGGGGCTGGGGCCAACGTCCTGACTTTC
. TRBJ2-7 . TRBV15 CATSRGRGISYEQYF TGTGCCACCAGCAGGGGCAGGGGTATTAGCTACGAGCAGTACTTC
. TRBJ2-6 many TRBV6-1 CASSAGSGANVLTF TGTGCCAGCAGTGCGGGCTCTGGGGCCAACGTCCTGACTTTC
. TRBJ2-1 many TRBV9 CASSNQGHSYNEQFF TGTGCCAGCAGCAACCAGGGTCACTCCTACAATGAGCAGTTCTTC
TRBD2 TRBJ2-5 many TRBV7-3 CASSLIAGGEQETQYF TGTGCCAGCAGCCTTATAGCGGGGGGGGAACAAGAGACCCAGTACTTC
. TRBJ2-7 many TRBV4-2 CASSPPPGQGVGEQYF TGTGCCAGCAGCCCCCCCCCCGGGCAGGGCGTCGGCGAGCAGTACTTC
TRBD2 TRBJ2-2 many TRBV19 CASRDSGMRNTGELFF TGTGCCAGTAGAGATAGCGGGATGAGGAACACCGGGGAGCTGTTTTTT
. TRBJ2-3 many TRBV13 CASSSGQPDTQYF TGTGCCAGCAGCTCCGGACAGCCAGATACGCAGTATTTT
TRBD1 TRBJ1-2 . TRBV15 CATSRDLTGTEGYTF TGTGCCACCAGCAGAGATCTGACAGGGACGGAAGGCTACACCTTC
. TRBJ1-6 many TRBV5-1 CASSLDAGRNSPLHF TGCGCCAGCAGCTTGGACGCAGGACGTAATTCACCCCTCCACTTT
TRBD2 TRBJ2-1 . TRBV13 CASSVPGLAANEQFF TGTGCCAGCAGTGTACCCGGACTAGCGGCGAATGAGCAGTTCTTC
TRBD2 TRBJ2-1 . TRBV2 CASAETSGSKNEQFF TGTGCCAGCGCTGAAACTAGCGGGAGTAAGAATGAGCAGTTCTTC
TRBD1 TRBJ1-4 . TRBV25-1 CASSEGQGF TGTGCCAGCAGTGAGGGACAGGGATTT
. TRBJ1-5 few TRBV29-1 CSVVQSSNQPQHF TGCAGCGTTGTTCAGTCTAGCAATCAGCCCCAGCATTTT
. TRBJ1-5 few TRBV12-3/TRBV12-4 CASSLGLGTQPQHF TGTGCCAGCAGTTTAGGTTTGGGGACTCAGCCCCAGCATTTT
. TRBJ2-1 . TRBV29-1 CSLLRAGRNEQFF TGCAGCCTCCTGAGGGCAGGTCGCAATGAGCAGTTCTTC
TRBD1 TRBJ1-2 . TRBV19 CASEKGQGAGGYTF TGTGCCAGTGAAAAGGGACAGGGGGCGGGAGGCTACACCTTC
. TRBJ2-1 . TRBV7-9 CASSLGINNEQFF TGTGCCAGCAGCTTGGGAATCAACAATGAGCAGTTCTTC
. TRBJ2-5 few TRBV5-1 CASSLAALNFRAQETQYF TGCGCCAGCAGCCTGGCGGCCCTCAATTTCAGGGCCCAAGAGACCCAGTACTTC